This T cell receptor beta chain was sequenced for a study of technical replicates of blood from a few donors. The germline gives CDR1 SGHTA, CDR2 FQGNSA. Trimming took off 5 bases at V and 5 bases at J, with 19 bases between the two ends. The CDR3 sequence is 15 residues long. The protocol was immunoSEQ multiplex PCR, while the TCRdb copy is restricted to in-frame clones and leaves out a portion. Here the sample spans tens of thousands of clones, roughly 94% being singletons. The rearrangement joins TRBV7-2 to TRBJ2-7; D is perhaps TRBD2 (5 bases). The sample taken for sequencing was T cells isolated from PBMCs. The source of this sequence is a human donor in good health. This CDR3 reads CASSLLGRSIHEQYF. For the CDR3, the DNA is TGTGCCAGCAGCCTCCTGGGGAGATCCATCCACGAGCAGTACTTC.